Detailed here is one T cell receptor (beta chain). The antigen it recognizes is unknown. Base qualities are not recorded, but no much larger clone differs from it by a single base. Each collaborating institution followed its own protocols to collect whole blood in K2EDTA tubes. For TCRbeta analysis, collaborators shipped samples in one of three forms: frozen whole blood, isolated PBMCs, or DNA extracted from either of those sample types. The sample is drawn from a study of blood T cell repertoires in COVID-19 (TCRdb year 2020). For the wider study: The collaborator samples originated in the United States, Italy and Spain and spanned the acute and convalescent phases of COVID-19. The prospective study material was composed of cDNA or gDNA derived from T cells, B-cell-depleted T cells, or PBMCs. Subjects who had been exposed to COVID-19, were actively infected with it, or had recovered from it provided the deeply sampled blood TCRbeta repertoires that made up the dataset. The repertoires were released in a freely available public database meant as a resource for research on the immune response to SARS-CoV-2. Samples came from the ongoing ImmuneRACE study (first 160 participants) plus 1,254 subjects from 6 global collaborators. The sample metadata nearly always contained a de-identified subject ID, COVID-19 status, age in years and sex. Where available, HLA class I and class II types were obtained from metadata supplied by the sample provider rather than from assay-based typing.

V is pared back by 3 bases and J by 5 bases, with 10 bases lying between the germline termini. From the cysteine through the phenylalanine, the CDR3 covers 13 amino acids. Only the CDR3 DNA stays, 39 bases, in frame from base 1. The germline V gene supplies CDR1 MDHEN and CDR2 SYDVKM. What the work shows at the level of the full study, not this receptor alone: The amount of clinical and demographic metadata varied by source and participant and was provided uncurated.

TCRbeta CDR3 regions were amplified from genomic DNA by means of the immunoSEQ Assay, a bias-controlled multiplex PCR. Turning to the authors' computational methods: The number of nucleated cells in each sample was estimated from the amplification of reference gene primers within the assay. To quantify the absolute abundance of each unique TCRbeta CDR3 rearrangement, sequence reads were collapsed and filtered. For each sample, productive Simpson clonality was calculated by taking the square root of Simpson's diversity index across productive rearrangements. TCRdb's version of the immuneACCESS table is confined to in-frame rearrangements and falls short of the full clone set. An unresolved V gene accounts for under half of the shortfall where checked; the remainder is of unknown origin. V, J and clone size reflect that table, while D and trimming were determined from the DNA. This sample gives approximately 180,000 clones in total; more than 70% of them show up just once. The top ten clonotypes cover 5% to 6.5% of the sample.

This sequence was found in a man aged 40-50 years with active or convalescent COVID-19. Input material: peripheral blood. The rearrangement joined TRBV28 to TRBJ1-1, with the D gene not confidently named. The CDR3 protein sequence reads: CASSFVEETEAFF. The bases are TGTGCCAGCAGTTTTGTGGAGGAGACTGAAGCTTTCTTT.